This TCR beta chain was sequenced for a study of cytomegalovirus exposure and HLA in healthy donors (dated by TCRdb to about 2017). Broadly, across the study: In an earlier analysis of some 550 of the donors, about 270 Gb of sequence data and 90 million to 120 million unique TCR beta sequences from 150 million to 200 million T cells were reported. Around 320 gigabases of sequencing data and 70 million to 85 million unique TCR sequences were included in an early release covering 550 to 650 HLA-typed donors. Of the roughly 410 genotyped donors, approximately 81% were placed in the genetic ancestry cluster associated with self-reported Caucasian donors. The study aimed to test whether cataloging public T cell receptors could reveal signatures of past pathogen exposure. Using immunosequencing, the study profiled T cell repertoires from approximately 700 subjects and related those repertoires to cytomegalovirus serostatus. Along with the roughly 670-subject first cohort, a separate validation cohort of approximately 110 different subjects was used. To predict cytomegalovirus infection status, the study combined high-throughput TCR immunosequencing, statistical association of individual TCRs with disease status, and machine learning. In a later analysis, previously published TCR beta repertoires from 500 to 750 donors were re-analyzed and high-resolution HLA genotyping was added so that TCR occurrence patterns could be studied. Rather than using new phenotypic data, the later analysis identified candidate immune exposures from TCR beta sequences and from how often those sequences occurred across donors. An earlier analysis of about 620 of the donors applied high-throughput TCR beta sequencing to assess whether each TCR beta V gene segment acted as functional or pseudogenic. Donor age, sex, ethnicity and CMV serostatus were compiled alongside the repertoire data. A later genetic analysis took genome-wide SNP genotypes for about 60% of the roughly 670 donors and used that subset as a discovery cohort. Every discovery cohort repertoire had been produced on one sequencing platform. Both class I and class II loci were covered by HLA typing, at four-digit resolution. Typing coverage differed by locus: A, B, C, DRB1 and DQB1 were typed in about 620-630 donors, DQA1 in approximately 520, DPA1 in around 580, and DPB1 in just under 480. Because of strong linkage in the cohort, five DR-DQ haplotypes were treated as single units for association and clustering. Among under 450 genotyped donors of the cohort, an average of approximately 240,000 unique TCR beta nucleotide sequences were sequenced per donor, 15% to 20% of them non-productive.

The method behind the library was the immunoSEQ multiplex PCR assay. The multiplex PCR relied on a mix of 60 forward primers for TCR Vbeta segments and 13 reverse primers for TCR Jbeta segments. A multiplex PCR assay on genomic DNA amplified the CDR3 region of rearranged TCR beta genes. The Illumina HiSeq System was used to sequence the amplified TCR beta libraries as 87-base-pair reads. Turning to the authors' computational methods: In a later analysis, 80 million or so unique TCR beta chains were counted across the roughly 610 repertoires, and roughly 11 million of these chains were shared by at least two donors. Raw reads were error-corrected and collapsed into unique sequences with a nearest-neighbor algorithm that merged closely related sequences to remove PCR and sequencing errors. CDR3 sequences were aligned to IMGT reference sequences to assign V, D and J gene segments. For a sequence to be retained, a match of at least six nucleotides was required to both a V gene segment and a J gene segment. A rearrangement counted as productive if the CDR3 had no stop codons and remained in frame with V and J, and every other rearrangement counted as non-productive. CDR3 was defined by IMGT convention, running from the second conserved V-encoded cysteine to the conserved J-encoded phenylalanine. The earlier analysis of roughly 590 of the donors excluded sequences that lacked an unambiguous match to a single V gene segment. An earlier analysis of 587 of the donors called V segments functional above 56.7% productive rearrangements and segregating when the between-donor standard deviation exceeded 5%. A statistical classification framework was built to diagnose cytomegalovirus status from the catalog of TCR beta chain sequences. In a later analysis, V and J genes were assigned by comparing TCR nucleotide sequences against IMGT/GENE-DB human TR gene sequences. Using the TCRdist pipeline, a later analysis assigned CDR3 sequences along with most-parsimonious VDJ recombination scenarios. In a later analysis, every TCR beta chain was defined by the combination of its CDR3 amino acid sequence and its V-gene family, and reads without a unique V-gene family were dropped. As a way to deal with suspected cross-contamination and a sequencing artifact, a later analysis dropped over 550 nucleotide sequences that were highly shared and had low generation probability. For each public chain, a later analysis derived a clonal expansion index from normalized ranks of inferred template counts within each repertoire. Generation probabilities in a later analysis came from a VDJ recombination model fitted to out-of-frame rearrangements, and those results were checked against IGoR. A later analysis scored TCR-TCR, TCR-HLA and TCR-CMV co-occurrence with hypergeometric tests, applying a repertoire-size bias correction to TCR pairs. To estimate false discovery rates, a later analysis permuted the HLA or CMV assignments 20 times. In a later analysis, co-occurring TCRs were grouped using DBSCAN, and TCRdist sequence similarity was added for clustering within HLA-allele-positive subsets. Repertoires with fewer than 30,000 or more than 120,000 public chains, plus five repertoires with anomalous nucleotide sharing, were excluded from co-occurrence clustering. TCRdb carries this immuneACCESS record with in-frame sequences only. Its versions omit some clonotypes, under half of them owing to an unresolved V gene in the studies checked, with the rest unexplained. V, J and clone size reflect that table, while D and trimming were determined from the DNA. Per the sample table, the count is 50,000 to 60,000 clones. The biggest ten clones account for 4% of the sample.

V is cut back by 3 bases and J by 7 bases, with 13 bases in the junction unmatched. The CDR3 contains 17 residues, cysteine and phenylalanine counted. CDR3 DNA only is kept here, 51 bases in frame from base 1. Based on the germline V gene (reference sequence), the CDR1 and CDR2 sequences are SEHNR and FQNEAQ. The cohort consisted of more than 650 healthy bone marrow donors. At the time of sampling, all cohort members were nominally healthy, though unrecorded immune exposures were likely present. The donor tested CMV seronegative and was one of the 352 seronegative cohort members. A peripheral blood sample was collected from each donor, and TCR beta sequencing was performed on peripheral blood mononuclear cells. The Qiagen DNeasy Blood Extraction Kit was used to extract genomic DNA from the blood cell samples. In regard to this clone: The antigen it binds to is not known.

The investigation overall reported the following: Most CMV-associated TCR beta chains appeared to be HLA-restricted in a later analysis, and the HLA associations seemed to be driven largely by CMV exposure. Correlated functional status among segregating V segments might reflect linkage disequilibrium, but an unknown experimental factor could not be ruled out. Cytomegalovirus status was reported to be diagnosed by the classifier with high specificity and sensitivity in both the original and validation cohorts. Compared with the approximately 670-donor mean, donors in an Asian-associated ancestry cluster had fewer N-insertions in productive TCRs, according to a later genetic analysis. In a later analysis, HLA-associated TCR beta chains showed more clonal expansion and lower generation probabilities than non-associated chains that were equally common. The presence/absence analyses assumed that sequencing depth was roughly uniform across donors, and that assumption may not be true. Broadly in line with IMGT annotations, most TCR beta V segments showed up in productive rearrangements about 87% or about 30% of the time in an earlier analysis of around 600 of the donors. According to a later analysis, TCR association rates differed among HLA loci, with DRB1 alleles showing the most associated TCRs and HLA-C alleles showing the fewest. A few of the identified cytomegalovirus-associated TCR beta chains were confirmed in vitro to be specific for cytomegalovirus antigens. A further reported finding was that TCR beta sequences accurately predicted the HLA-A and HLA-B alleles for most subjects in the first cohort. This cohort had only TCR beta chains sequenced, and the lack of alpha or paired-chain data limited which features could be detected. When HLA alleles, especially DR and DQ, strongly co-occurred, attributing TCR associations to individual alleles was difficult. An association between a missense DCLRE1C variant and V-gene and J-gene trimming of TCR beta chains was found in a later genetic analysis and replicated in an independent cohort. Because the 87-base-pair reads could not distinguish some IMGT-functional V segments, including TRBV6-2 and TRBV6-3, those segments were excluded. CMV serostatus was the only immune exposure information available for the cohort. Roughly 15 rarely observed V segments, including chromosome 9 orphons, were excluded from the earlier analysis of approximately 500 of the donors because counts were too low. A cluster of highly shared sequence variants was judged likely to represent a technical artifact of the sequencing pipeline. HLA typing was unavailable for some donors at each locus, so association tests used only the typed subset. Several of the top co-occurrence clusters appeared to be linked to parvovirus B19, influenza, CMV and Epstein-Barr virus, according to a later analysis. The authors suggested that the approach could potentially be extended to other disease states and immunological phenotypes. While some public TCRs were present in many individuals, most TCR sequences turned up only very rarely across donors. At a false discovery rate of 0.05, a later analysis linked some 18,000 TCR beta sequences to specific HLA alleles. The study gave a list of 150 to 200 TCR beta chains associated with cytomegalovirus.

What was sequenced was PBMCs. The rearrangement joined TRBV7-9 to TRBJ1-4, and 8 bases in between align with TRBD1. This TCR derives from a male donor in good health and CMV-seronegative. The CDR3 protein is CASSFDRGRRESEKLFF. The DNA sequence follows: TGTGCCAGCAGCTTCGACAGGGGACGGAGAGAGAGTGAAAAACTGTTTTTT.